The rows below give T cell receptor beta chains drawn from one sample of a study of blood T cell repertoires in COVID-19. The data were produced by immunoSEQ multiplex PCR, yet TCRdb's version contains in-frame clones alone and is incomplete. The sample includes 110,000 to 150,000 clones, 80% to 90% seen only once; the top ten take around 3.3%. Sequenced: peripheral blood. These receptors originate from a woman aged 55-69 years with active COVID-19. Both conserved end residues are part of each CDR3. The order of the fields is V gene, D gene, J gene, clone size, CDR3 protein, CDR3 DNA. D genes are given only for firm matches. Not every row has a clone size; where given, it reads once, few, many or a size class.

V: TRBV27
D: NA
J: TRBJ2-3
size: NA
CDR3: CASSPRAGADTQYF
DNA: TGTGCCAGCAGTCCCCGCGCCGGGGCAGATACGCAGTATTTT

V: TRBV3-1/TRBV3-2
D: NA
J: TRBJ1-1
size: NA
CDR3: CASSQDHRNTEAFF
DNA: TGTGCCAGCAGCCAAGATCACAGGAACACTGAAGCTTTCTTT

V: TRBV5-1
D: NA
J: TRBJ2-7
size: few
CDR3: CASSLVETASYEQYF
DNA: TGCGCCAGCAGCTTGGTCGAGACTGCCTCCTACGAGCAGTACTTC

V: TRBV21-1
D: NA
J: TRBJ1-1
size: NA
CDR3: CASSKAGPLGTTEAFF
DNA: TGTGCCAGCAGCAAGGCAGGGCCGCTGGGTACGACTGAAGCTTTCTTT

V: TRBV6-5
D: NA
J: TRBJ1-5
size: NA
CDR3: CASSYGGVGQPQHF
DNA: TGTGCCAGCAGTTACGGGGGGGTAGGTCAGCCCCAGCATTTT

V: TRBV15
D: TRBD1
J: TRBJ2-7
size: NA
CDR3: CATSRVGTVSYEQYF
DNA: TGTGCCACCAGCAGAGTGGGGACAGTTAGCTACGAGCAGTACTTC

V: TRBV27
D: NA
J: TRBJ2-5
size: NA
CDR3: CASSFLRETQYF
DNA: TGTGCCAGCAGTTTTTTGCGAGAGACCCAGTACTTC

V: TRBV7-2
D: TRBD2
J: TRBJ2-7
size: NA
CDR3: CASRWTGGPGGYEQYF
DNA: TGTGCCAGCAGGTGGACGGGAGGGCCGGGAGGCTACGAGCAGTACTTC

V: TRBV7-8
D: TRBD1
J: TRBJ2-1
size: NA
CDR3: CASSFTGAGYNEQFF
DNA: TGTGCCAGCAGCTTCACAGGGGCTGGGTACAATGAGCAGTTCTTC

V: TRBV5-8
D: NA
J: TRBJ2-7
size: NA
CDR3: CASSPHYEQYF
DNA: TGTGCCAGCAGCCCCCACTACGAGCAGTACTTC

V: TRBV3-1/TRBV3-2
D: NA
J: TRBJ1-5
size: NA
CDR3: CASSQSNRDGNQPQHF
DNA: TGTGCCAGCAGCCAATCGAACAGGGACGGCAATCAGCCCCAGCATTTT

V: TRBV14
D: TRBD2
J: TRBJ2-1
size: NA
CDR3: CASSQLLAGPGGEQFF
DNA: TGTGCCAGCAGCCAATTACTAGCGGGGCCAGGGGGTGAGCAGTTCTTC

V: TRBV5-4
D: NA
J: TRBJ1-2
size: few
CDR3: CASSLASGLGGYTF
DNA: TGTGCCAGCAGCTTGGCGTCAGGGCTTGGGGGCTACACCTTC

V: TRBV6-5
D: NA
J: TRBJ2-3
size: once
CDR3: CASRPRGTDTQYF
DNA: TGTGCCAGCAGGCCCCGGGGCACAGATACGCAGTATTTT

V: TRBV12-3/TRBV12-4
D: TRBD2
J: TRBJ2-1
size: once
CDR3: CASSRTSHLQFF
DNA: TGTGCCAGCAGTAGGACTAGTCATCTGCAGTTCTTC

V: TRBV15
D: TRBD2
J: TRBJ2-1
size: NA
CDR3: CATSRFLAGGPYEGNEQFF
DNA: TGTGCCACCAGCCGATTCTTAGCGGGAGGTCCATACGAGGGGAATGAGCAGTTCTTC

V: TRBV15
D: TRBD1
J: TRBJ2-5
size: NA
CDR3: CATSSLQGPQETQYF
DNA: TGTGCCACCAGCAGCCTACAGGGGCCCCAAGAGACCCAGTACTTC

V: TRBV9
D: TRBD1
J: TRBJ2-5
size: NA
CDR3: CASSAGYRDSQETQYF
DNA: TGTGCCAGCAGCGCGGGATACCGGGACAGTCAAGAGACCCAGTACTTC

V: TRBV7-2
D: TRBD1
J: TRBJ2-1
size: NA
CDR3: CAVRDRGPYNEQFF
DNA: TGTGCAGTTAGGGACAGGGGACCCTACAATGAGCAGTTCTTC

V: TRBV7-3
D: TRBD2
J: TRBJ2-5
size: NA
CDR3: CASSLLLAGSSTQYF
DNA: TGTGCCAGCAGCTTACTGCTAGCGGGGTCTTCGACCCAGTACTTC

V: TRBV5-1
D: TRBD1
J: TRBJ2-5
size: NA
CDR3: CASSVLDRIQETQYF
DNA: TGCGCCAGCAGCGTGTTGGACAGGATACAAGAGACCCAGTACTTC

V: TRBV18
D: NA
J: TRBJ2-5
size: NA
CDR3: CASSPGLQETQYF
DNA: TGTGCCAGCTCACCGGGGCTTCAAGAGACCCAGTACTTC

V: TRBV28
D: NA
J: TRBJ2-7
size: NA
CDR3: CASLGGGTPYEQYF
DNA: TGTGCCAGCTTAGGTGGCGGGACCCCCTACGAGCAGTACTTC

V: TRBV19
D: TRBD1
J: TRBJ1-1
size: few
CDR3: CASRQQGRNTEAFF
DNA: TGTGCCAGTAGGCAACAGGGGAGGAACACTGAAGCTTTCTTT